The next 7 T cell receptor beta chains were all read from a single sample in a study of blood T cell repertoires in COVID-19. The repertoire was sequenced with immunoSEQ multiplex PCR; TCRdb's copy has only in-frame clones and lacks some. The sample carries roughly 200,000 clones, 70% to 90% recorded once. Sequencing input: peripheral blood. These receptors came from a man aged 60-69 years with acute or convalescent COVID-19.

This rearrangement joins TRBV7-2 to TRBJ2-1; 9 bases map to TRBD2. Germline lookup yields CDR1 SGHTA and CDR2 FQGNSA. This CDR3 contains 17 residues. Trimming at V came to 2 bases and at J to 0 bases, leaving 5 bases not matched to a gene. Written as DNA, the CDR3 is TGTGCCAGCAGCTTAAGCGGGAGGCCGATCTCCTACAATGAGCAGTTCTTC. It yields the protein CASSLSGRPISYNEQFF.

The sample holds a few counts of this clone. The chain employs TRBV11-2 and TRBJ2-7, with 10 bases identical to TRBD2. The CDR3 consists of 16 residues. Germline V gene data show CDR1 as SGHAT and CDR2 as FQNNGV. V shed 1 base and J 2 bases; nucleotides not matched to a gene: 5. The CDR3 DNA is TGTGCCAGCAGCTTAGTTTCTAGCGGGAGTACCTACGAGCAGTACTTC. Translation: CASSLVSSGSTYEQYF.

The V call is TRBV7-2, the J call TRBJ2-7; 14 bases fit TRBD2. Germline-derived CDR1 and CDR2 are SGHTA and FQGNSA. The CDR3 loop spans 16 amino acids. V shed 5 bases, J shed 3 bases, and the junction held 6 bases outside the gene matches. The CDR3 nucleotides read TGTGCCAGCAGCAGTACCGGGACTAGCGGGAGCTACGAGCAGTACTTC. Its protein product is CASSSTGTSGSYEQYF.

This clone was seen just once. The rearrangement links TRBV15 to TRBJ1-4; D unclear. The length of the CDR3 is 17 residues. Germline V gene lookup returns CDR1 LNHNV and CDR2 YYDKDF (reference sequence). Trimming removed 0 bases at V and 3 bases at J, with 14 bases between. CDR3 residues: CATSRDFLVQPNEKLFF. The CDR3 coding sequence is TGTGCCACCAGCAGAGATTTTCTGGTACAGCCTAATGAAAAACTGTTTTTT. Full variable domain (outside the CDR3, taken from reference TRBV15 and TRBJ1-4): DAMVIQNPRYQVTQFGKPVTLSCSQTLNHNVMYWYQQKSSQAPKLLFHYYDKDFNNEADTPDNFQSRRPNTSFCFLDIRSPGLGDTAMYLCATSRDFLVQPNEKLFFGSGTQLSVL.

The chain employs TRBV2 and TRBJ2-1; 8 bases line up with TRBD1. There are 14 residues in the CDR3. CDR1 SNHLY and CDR2 FYNNEI come from the germline V gene. V lost 5 bases to trimming and J lost 4 bases; unmatched junction nucleotides: 4. Written as DNA, the CDR3 is TGTGCCAGCAGTCCGAGGACAGGGTACAATGAGCAGTTCTTC. Amino acids: CASSPRTGYNEQFF.

A few counts support this clone. The V gene is TRBV7-9, the J gene TRBJ1-4, with D possibly TRBD1 on 6 matching bases. V was trimmed by 1 base and J by 4 bases, leaving 10 bases between them. The CDR3 runs to 15 residues. The germline CDR1 and CDR2 sequences are SEHNR and FQNEAQ (reference sequence). The DNA of the CDR3 is TGTGCCAGCAGCTTAGGACAGGCTATTAATGAAAAACTGTTTTTT. This encodes CASSLGQAINEKLFF.

This chain links TRBV27 with TRBJ2-3; 9 bases match TRBD2. Germline V CDR1 and CDR2: MNHEY, SMNVEV (reference sequence). The junction had 8 bases not matched to a gene; V was cut back by 3 bases and J by 7 bases. This CDR3 is built from 15 residues. The CDR3 spells CASSLLGTSQHTQYF. The CDR3 bases are TGTGCCAGCAGTTTGCTCGGGACTAGCCAACATACGCAGTATTTT.